This TCR beta chain was sequenced for a study of cytomegalovirus exposure and HLA in healthy donors listed by TCRdb under 2017. About the investigation overall: In an earlier analysis of some 610 of the donors, 276 Gb of sequence data and 90 million to 120 million unique TCR beta sequences from 150 million to 200 million T cells were reported. Roughly 300 gigabases of sequencing data and around 85 million unique TCR sequences made up an early release that covered about 640 HLA-typed donors. Among the approximately 400 genotyped donors, under 90% belonged to the genetic ancestry cluster associated with self-reported Caucasian donors. The study aimed to test whether signatures of past pathogen exposure could be identified by cataloging public T cell receptors. Using immunosequencing, the study profiled T cell repertoires from fewer than 850 subjects and related those repertoires to cytomegalovirus serostatus. A separate validation cohort of roughly 120 different subjects was used in addition to the approximately 700-subject first cohort. To predict cytomegalovirus infection status, the study combined high-throughput TCR immunosequencing, statistical association of individual TCRs with disease status, and machine learning. To study patterns of TCR occurrence, a later analysis re-analyzed previously published TCR beta repertoires from 700 or so donors and added high-resolution HLA genotyping. Rather than drawing on any new phenotypic data, the later analysis identified candidate immune exposures from TCR beta sequences and the way those sequences occurred across donors. An earlier analysis of fewer than 700 of the donors applied high-throughput TCR beta sequencing to assess whether each TCR beta V gene segment acted as functional or pseudogenic. Donor age, sex, ethnicity and CMV serostatus were collected together with the repertoire data. A later genetic analysis used genome-wide SNP genotypes for about 60% of the roughly 670 donors, treating that subset as a discovery cohort. All discovery cohort repertoires had been generated using a single sequencing platform. Class I and class II HLA loci were covered by the typing at four-digit resolution. Typing coverage differed by locus: A, B, C, DRB1 and DQB1 were typed in roughly 620-630 donors, DQA1 in roughly 510, DPA1 in over 600, and DPB1 in 400 to 480. Because of strong linkage in the cohort, 5 or 6 DR-DQ haplotypes were treated as single units for association and clustering. On average, roughly 250,000 unique TCR beta nucleotide sequences were sequenced per donor among more than 350 genotyped donors of the cohort, with 15% to 20% of those sequences being non-productive. Overall results and qualifications from the work: A further reported finding was that TCR beta sequences accurately predicted the HLA-A and HLA-B alleles for most subjects in the first cohort. In a later analysis, TCR association rates were found to vary across HLA loci, with the most associated TCRs seen for DRB1 alleles and the fewest for HLA-C alleles. According to a later genetic analysis, donors in an Asian-associated ancestry cluster had fewer N-insertions in productive TCRs than the roughly 700-donor mean. Most TCR sequences were observed very rarely across donors, whereas some public TCRs were present in many individuals. Correlated functional status among segregating V segments might be attributable to linkage disequilibrium, but an unknown experimental factor could not be ruled out. The study listed 164 TCR beta chains as associated with cytomegalovirus. Because HLA typing was unavailable for some donors at each locus, only the typed subset was used in association tests. The earlier analysis of 450 to 700 of the donors excluded approximately 17 rarely observed V segments, including chromosome 9 orphons, because counts were too low. V-gene and J-gene trimming of TCR beta chains was associated with a missense DCLRE1C variant in a later genetic analysis, and the association was replicated in an independent cohort. According to the authors, the approach could potentially be generalized to other disease states and immunological phenotypes. Presence/absence analyses assumed roughly uniform sequencing depth across donors, an assumption that may not hold. In this cohort, only TCR beta chains were sequenced, and detectable features were limited by the absence of alpha or paired-chain data. Strong co-occurrence of HLA alleles, especially DR and DQ, made assigning TCR associations to individual alleles difficult. Some IMGT-functional V segments, including TRBV6-2 and TRBV6-3, could not be told apart with the 87-base-pair reads, so those segments were excluded. Three of the identified cytomegalovirus-associated TCR beta chains were confirmed in vitro to be specific for cytomegalovirus antigens. At a false discovery rate of 0.05, a later analysis linked around 17,000 TCR beta sequences to specific HLA alleles. The sequencing pipeline was judged likely to have produced a cluster of highly shared sequence variants as a technical artifact. Compared with equally common non-associated chains, HLA-associated TCR beta chains in a later analysis were more clonally expanded and had lower generation probabilities. Cytomegalovirus status was reported to be diagnosed by the classifier with high specificity and sensitivity in both the original and validation cohorts. An earlier analysis of 450 to 750 of the donors showed that most TCR beta V segments appeared in productive rearrangements either about 87% or about 30% of the time, which broadly matched IMGT annotations. CMV serostatus was the only immune exposure information available for the cohort. A later analysis reported that several top co-occurrence clusters appeared linked to parvovirus B19, influenza, CMV and Epstein-Barr virus. According to a later analysis, most CMV-associated TCR beta chains appeared to be HLA-restricted, and the HLA associations seemed to be driven largely by CMV exposure.

The receptor library was made with the immunoSEQ multiplex PCR assay. The multiplex PCR relied on a mix of 60 forward primers for TCR Vbeta segments and 13 reverse primers for TCR Jbeta segments. Amplification of the CDR3 region of rearranged TCR beta genes was performed with a multiplex PCR assay on genomic DNA. Amplified TCR beta libraries were sequenced as 87-base-pair reads on the Illumina HiSeq System. As for how the authors treated the data: In a later analysis, some 80 million unique TCR beta chains were counted across the 500 to 700 repertoires, and around 11 million of these chains were shared by at least two donors. Raw reads were error-corrected and collapsed into unique sequences with a nearest-neighbor algorithm that merged closely related sequences to remove PCR and sequencing errors. V, D and J gene segments were assigned by aligning CDR3 sequences to IMGT reference sequences. For a sequence to be retained, a match of at least six nucleotides to both a V gene segment and a J gene segment was required. Rearrangements were classified as productive when the CDR3 lacked stop codons and remained in frame with V and J, and all other rearrangements were classified as non-productive. Following IMGT convention, CDR3 was defined as the stretch from the second conserved V-encoded cysteine up to the conserved J-encoded phenylalanine. The earlier analysis of a few hundred of the donors excluded any sequence lacking an unambiguous match to a single V gene segment. An earlier analysis of almost 600 of the donors classified V segments as functional when productive rearrangements were above 56.7% and as segregating when the standard deviation between donors was above 5%. A statistical classification framework was developed to diagnose cytomegalovirus status using the catalog of TCR beta chain sequences. In a later analysis, TCR nucleotide sequences were compared against IMGT/GENE-DB human TR gene sequences so that V and J genes could be assigned. In a later analysis, CDR3 sequences and most-parsimonious VDJ recombination scenarios were assigned using the TCRdist pipeline. In a later analysis, every TCR beta chain was defined by the combination of its CDR3 amino acid sequence and its V-gene family, and reads without a unique V-gene family were dropped. In a later analysis, around 650 highly shared, low-generation-probability nucleotide sequences were removed to address suspected cross-contamination and a sequencing artifact. A later analysis calculated a clonal expansion index for each public chain from normalized within-repertoire ranks of inferred template counts. In a later analysis, generation probabilities were computed using a VDJ recombination model fitted to out-of-frame rearrangements, and the results were checked against IGoR. Hypergeometric tests were used in a later analysis to score TCR-TCR, TCR-HLA and TCR-CMV co-occurrence, with a repertoire-size bias correction applied to the TCR pairs. In a later analysis, false discovery rates were estimated by permuting HLA or CMV assignments 20 times. In a later analysis, co-occurring TCRs were grouped with DBSCAN, and TCRdist sequence similarity was added when clustering was performed within HLA-allele-positive subsets. Repertoires with fewer than 30,000 or more than 120,000 public chains were left out of co-occurrence clustering, as were about 5 repertoires with anomalous nucleotide sharing. In its TCRdb copy, this immuneACCESS table keeps in-frame sequences only and misses some clones. Where compared with another copy, unresolved V genes explain less than half of these, and the others have no known cause. V and J calls and clone size are given by that table; D and trimming were obtained from the DNA. The sample table holds roughly 150,000 clones, of which over 60% were seen once. Of the sample, roughly 3.1% falls within the top ten clones.

Remarks on this clone: This receptor's antigen is unknown. The input lacks base qualities; no much larger clone sits a single base away.

Its CDR3 holds 12 amino acids, cysteine through phenylalanine. The DNA shown is the 36-base CDR3, in frame from base 1. The germline V gene supplies CDR1 SNHLY and CDR2 FYNNEI. V is reduced by 5 bases and J by 6 bases, leaving a spacing of 10 bases between them. The cohort consisted of 666 healthy bone marrow donors. At the time of sampling, all cohort members were nominally healthy, though unrecorded immune exposures were likely present. The donor tested CMV seropositive, placing the donor among the roughly 300 seropositive members of the cohort. A peripheral blood sample was provided by each donor, and peripheral blood mononuclear cells were used for TCR beta sequencing. The Qiagen DNeasy Blood Extraction Kit was used to extract genomic DNA from the blood cell samples.

Sequencing was performed on PBMCs. The sequence joins TRBV2 to TRBJ1-2; the D gene identity is not certain. The sequence was obtained from a woman between 25 and 40 years old in good health and CMV-seropositive. The nucleotides are TGTGCCAGCAGTTCTTCTGGCCATGGCTACACCTTC. Translated, it gives CASSSSGHGYTF.